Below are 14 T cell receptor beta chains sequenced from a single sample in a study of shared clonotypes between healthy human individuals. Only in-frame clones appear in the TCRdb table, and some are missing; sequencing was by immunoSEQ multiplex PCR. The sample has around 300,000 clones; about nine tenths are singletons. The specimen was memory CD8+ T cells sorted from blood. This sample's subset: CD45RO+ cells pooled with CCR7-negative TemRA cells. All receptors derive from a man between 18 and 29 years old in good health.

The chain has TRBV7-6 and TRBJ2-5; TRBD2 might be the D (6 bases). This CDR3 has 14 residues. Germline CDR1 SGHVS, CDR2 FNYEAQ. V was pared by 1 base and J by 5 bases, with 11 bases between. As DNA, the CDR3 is TGTGCCAGCAGCTTAGGGGGAGGAGGGGAGACCCAGTACTTC. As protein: CASSLGGGGETQYF.

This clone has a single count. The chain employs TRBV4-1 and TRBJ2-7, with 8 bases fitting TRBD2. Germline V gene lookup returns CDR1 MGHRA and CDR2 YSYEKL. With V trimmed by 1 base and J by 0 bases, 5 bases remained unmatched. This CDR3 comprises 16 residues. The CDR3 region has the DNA TGCGCCAGCAGCCAAGTCGCGGGAGGTCTCTCCTACGAGCAGTACTTC. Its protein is CASSQVAGGLSYEQYF.

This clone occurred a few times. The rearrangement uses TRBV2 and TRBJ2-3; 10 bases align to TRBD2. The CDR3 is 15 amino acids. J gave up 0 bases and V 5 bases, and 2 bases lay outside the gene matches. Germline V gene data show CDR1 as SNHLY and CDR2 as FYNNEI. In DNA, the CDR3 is TGTGCCAGCAGTCTAGCGGGAGTCAGCACAGATACGCAGTATTTT. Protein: CASSLAGVSTDTQYF.

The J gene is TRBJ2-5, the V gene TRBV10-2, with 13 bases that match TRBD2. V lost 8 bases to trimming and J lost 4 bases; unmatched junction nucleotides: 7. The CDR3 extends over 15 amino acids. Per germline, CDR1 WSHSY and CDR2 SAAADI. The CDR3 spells CASARTSGSVETQYF. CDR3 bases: TGCGCCAGCGCTAGGACTAGCGGGAGCGTAGAGACCCAGTACTTC.

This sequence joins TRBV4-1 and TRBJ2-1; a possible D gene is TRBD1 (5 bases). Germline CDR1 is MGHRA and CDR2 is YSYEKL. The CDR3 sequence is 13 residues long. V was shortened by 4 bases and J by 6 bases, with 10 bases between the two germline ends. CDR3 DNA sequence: TGCGCCAGCAGCCCACAGGTAGGCAATGAGCAGTTCTTC. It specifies CASSPQVGNEQFF.

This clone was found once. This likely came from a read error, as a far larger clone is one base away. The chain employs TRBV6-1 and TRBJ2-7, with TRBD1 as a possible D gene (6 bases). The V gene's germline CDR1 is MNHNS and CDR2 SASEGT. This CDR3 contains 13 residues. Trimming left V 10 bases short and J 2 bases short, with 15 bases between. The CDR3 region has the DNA TGTGCCACTATTTCCGGGACAACCTACGAGCAGTACTTC. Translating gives CATISGTTYEQYF.

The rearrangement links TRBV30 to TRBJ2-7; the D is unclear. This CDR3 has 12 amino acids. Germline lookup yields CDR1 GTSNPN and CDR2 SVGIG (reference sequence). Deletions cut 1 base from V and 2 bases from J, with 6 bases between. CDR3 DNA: TGTGCCTGGAGTGCCCCTGCCTACGAGCAGTACTTC. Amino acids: CAWSAPAYEQYF.

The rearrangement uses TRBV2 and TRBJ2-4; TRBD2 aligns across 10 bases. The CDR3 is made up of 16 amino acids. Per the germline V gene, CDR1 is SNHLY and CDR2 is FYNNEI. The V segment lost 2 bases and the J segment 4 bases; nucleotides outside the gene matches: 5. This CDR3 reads CASSELLAGVKNIQYF. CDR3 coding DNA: TGTGCCAGCAGTGAACTTCTAGCGGGAGTGAAAAACATTCAGTACTTC. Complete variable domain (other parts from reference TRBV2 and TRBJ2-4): EPEVTQTPSHQVTQMGQEVILRCVPISNHLYFYWYRQILGQKVEFLVSFYNNEISEKSEIFDDQFSVERPDGSNFTLKIRSTKLEDSAMYFCASSELLAGVKNIQYFGAGTRLSVL.

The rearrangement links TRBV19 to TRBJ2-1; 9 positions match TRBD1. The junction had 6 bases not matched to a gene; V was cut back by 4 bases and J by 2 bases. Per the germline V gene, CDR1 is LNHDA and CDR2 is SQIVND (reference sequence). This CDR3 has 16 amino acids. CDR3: CASSTGTGPTYNEQFF. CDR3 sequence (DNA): TGTGCCAGTAGTACCGGGACAGGGCCTACCTACAATGAGCAGTTCTTC.

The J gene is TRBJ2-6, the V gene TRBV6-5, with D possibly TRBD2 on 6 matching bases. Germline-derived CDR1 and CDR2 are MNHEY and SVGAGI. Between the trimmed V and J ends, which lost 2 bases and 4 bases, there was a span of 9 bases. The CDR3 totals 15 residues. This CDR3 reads CASSYGDSGANVLTF. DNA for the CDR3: TGTGCCAGCAGTTACGGGGACTCCGGGGCCAACGTCCTGACTTTC.

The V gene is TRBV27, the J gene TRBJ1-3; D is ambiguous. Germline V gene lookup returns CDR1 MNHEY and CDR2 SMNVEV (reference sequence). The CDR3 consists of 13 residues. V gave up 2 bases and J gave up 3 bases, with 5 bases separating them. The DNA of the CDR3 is TGTGCCAGCAGTTTAGACGGTGGAAACACCATATATTTT. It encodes CASSLDGGNTIYF.

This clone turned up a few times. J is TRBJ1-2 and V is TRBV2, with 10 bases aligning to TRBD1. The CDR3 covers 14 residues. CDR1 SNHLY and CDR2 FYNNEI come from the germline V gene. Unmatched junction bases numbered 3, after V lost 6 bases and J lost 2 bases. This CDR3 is CASRTGGANYGYTF. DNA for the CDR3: TGTGCCAGCAGGACAGGGGGCGCGAACTATGGCTACACCTTC.

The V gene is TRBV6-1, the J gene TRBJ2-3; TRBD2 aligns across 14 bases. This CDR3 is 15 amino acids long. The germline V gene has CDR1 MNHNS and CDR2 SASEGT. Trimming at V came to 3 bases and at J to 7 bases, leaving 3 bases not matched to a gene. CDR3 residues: CASSDGTSGGYTQYF. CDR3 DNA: TGTGCCAGCAGTGACGGGACTAGCGGGGGTTATACGCAGTATTTT.

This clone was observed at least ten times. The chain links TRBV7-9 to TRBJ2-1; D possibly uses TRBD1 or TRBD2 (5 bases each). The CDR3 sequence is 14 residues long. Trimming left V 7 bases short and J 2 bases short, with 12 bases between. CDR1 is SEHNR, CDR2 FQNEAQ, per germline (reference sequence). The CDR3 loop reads CASKETAAYNEQFF. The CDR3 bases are TGTGCCAGCAAGGAGACAGCGGCCTACAATGAGCAGTTCTTC.